This T cell receptor beta chain is from a study of blood T cell repertoires in COVID-19. Study context: From the United States, Italy and Spain came samples of acute and convalescent COVID-19. In each case, the material was cDNA or gDNA derived from T cells, B-cell-depleted T cells, or PBMCs.

Profiled with immunoSEQ multiplex PCR; TCRdb holds only in-frame clones, not every one. The table records around 300,000 clones, about 87% of them present only once. The Seattle patients, enrolled during active infection, were followed longitudinally. V lost 2 bases to trimming and J lost 0 bases, with 13 bases between them. The CDR3 extends over 16 amino acids. Per the germline V gene, CDR1 is MNHEY and CDR2 is SMNVEV (reference sequence). This chain uses TRBV27 with TRBJ1-1; D not certain. Material for sequencing was peripheral blood. The sequence was collected from a woman in her twenties or thirties with COVID-19, enrolled during active disease. Written as DNA, the CDR3 is TGTGCCAGCAGTTTAGATCGCGGCAACCTGAACACTGAAGCTTTCTTT. Its protein product is CASSLDRGNLNTEAFF.